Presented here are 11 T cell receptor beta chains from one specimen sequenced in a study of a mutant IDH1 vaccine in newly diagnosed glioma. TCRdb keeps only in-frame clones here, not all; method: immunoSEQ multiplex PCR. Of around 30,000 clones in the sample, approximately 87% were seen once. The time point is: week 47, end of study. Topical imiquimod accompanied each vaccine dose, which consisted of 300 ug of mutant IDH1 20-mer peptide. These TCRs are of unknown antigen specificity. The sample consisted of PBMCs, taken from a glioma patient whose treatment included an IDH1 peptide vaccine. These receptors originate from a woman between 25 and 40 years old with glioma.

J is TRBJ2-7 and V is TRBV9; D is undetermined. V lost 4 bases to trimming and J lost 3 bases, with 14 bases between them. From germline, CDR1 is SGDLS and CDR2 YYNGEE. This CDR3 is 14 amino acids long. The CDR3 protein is CASSTHPDHYEQYF. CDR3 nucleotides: TGTGCCAGCAGCACCCATCCGGATCACTACGAGCAGTACTTC. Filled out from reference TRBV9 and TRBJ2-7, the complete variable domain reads DSGVTQTPKHLITATGQRVTLRCSPRSGDLSVYWYQQSLDQGLQFLIQYYNGEERAKGNILERFSAQQFPDLHSELNLSSLELGDSALYFCASSTHPDHYEQYFGPGTRLTVT.

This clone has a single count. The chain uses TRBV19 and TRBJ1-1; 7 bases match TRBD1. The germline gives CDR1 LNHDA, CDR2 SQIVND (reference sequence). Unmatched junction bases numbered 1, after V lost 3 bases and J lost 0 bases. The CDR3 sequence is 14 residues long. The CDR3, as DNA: TGTGCCAGTAGTATCGGACAGGTGAACACTGAAGCTTTCTTT. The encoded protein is CASSIGQVNTEAFF. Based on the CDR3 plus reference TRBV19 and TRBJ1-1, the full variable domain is DGGITQSPKYLFRKEGQNVTLSCEQNLNHDAMYWYRQDPGQGLRLIYYSQIVNDFQKGDIAEGYSVSREKKESFPLTVTSAQKNPTAFYLCASSIGQVNTEAFFGQGTRLTVV.

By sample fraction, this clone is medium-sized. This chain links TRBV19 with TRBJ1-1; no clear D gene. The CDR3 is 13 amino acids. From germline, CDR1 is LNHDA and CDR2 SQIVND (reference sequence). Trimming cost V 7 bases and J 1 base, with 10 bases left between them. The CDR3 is CASISRQNTEAFF. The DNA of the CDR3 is TGTGCCAGTATTTCCCGTCAGAACACTGAAGCTTTCTTT.

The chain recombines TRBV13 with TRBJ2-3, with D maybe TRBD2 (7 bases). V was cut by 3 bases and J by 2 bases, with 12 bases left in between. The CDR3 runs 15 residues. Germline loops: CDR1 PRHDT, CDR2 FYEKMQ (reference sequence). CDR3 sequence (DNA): TGTGCCAGCAGCTTGGGCGGGGGCAACACAGATACGCAGTATTTT. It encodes CASSLGGGNTDTQYF.

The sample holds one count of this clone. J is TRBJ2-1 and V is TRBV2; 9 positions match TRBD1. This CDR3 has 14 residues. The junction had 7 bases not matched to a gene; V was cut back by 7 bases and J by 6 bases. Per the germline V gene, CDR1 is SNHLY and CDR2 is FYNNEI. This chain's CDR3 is CASTPGTGINEQFF. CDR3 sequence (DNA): TGTGCCAGCACCCCCGGGACAGGGATCAATGAGCAGTTCTTC. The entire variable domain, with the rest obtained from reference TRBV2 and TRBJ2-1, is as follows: EPEVTQTPSHQVTQMGQEVILRCVPISNHLYFYWYRQILGQKVEFLVSFYNNEISEKSEIFDDQFSVERPDGSNFTLKIRSTKLEDSAMYFCASTPGTGINEQFFGPGTRLTVL.

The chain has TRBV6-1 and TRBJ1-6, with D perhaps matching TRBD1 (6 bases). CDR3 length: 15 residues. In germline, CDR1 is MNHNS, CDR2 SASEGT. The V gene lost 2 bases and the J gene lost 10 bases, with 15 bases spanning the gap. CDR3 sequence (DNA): TGTGCCAGCAGTGAACGTTGGCAGGGGAAGTCACCCCTCCACTTT. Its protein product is CASSERWQGKSPLHF.

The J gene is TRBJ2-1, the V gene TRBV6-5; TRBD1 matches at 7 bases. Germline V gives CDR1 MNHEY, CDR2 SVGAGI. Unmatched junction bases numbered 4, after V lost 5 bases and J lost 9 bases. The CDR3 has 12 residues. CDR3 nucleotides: TGTGCCAGCAGTCGCAGGGGGATTGAGCAGTTCTTC. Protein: CASSRRGIEQFF.

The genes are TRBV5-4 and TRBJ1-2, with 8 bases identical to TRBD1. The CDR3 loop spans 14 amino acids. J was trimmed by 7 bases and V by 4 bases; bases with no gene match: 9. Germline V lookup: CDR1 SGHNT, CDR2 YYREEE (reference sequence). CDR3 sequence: CASSVDRGFIGYTF. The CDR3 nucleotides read TGTGCCAGCAGCGTCGACAGGGGATTCATTGGCTACACCTTC.

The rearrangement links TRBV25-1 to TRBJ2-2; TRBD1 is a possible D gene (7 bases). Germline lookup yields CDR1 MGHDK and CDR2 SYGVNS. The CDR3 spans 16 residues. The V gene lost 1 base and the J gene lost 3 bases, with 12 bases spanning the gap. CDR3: CASSEFGGTDTGELFF. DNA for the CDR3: TGTGCCAGCAGTGAATTCGGAGGGACAGACACCGGGGAGCTGTTTTTT.

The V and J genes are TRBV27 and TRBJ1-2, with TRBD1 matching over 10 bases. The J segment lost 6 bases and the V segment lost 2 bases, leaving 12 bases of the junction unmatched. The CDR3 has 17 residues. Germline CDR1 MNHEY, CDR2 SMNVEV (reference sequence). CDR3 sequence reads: CASSLGWGQGPRDGYTF. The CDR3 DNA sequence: TGTGCCAGCAGTTTAGGGTGGGGACAGGGGCCTAGAGATGGCTACACCTTC.

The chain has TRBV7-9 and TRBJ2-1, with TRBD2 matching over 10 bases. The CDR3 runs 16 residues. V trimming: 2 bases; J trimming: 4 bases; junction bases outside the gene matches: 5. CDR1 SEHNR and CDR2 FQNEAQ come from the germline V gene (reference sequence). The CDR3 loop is CASSLIAGGLYNEQFF. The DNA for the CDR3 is TGTGCCAGCAGCTTAATAGCGGGGGGACTATACAATGAGCAGTTCTTC.